This T cell receptor (beta chain) appears in the sequencing data of a study of beta chain features in type 1 diabetes. General observations from the study: Among all four CD4+ subsets, Type 1 diabetes patients had TCRB CDR3s that were moderately but significantly shorter.

The sequenced template was cDNA made from the entire isolated RNA. The assay was immunoSEQ multiplex PCR, and TCRdb's table has in-frame clones only and misses some. In the table there are 970,000 or so clones, about 17% of which are singletons. Markers CD45RO/CCR7/CD25/CD127/CD95/CD27 served to sort CD4+ naive, central memory, regulatory and stem cell-like memory cells. About this clone itself: Its matching antigen is unknown.

Trimming cost V 5 bases and J 1 base, with 14 bases left between them. In germline, CDR1 is SEHNR, CDR2 FQNEAQ (reference sequence). The CDR3 loop spans 15 amino acids. The sequencing input was naive CD4+ T cells from blood. This TCR came from a woman under 30 in good health. The V and J genes are TRBV7-9 and TRBJ1-1, with a weak D call TRBD1 (5 bases). CDR3: CASSLLGGANTEAFF. Written as DNA, the CDR3 is TGTGCCAGCAGCCTCCTGGGTGGGGCGAACACTGAAGCTTTCTTT.